The 30 T cell receptor beta chains presented below share a single source sample, sequenced in a study of molecular identifiers for immune sequencing clone quantification. TCRdb ran MiXCR on the PCR reads and lists one entry per CDR3 protein. The sample shows fewer than 350,000 distinct CDR3 sequences, around 21% of them seen only once. The sequencing sample was made of naive CD8+ T cells from blood, with Jurkat cell RNA spiked in. Subset reported: FACS-sorted CD8+CD4-CCR7+CD45RA+ naive T cells. These receptors came from a human donor in good health. Some libraries in this study had Jurkat cell RNA spiked in.

This clonotype was counted many times. This chain connects TRBV5-6 to TRBJ2-3; D is perhaps TRBD1 or TRBD2 (5 bases each). The germline gives CDR1 SGHDT, CDR2 YYEEEE. V was pared by 1 base and J by 4 bases, with 13 bases between. The CDR3 is 15 amino acids. CDR3 loop: CASSLRIGAADTQYF. For the CDR3, the DNA is TGTGCCAGCAGCTTGAGGATCGGGGCGGCAGATACGCAGTATTTT.

A word on this clonotype: Since a much larger clone is just one base distant, this may be a read error. The chain links TRBV7-9 to TRBJ2-5, with 7 bases fitting TRBD2. Germline CDR1 is SEHNR and CDR2 is FQNEAQ (reference sequence). The CDR3 has 14 residues. In nucleotides, the CDR3 is TGTGCCAGCAGCTTACCTAGCGGTAAAGAGACCCGGTACTTC. It specifies CASSLPSGKETRYF. The variable domain in full, completed from reference TRBV7-9 and TRBJ2-5, reads DTGVSQNPRHKITKRGQNVTFRCDPISEHNRLYWYRQTLGQGPEFLTYFQNEAQLEKSRLLSDRFSAERPKGSFSTLEIQRTEQGDSAMYLCASSLPSGKETRYFGPGTRLLVL.

Notes on this clonotype: A clone one base away is much larger, so this may be a read error. A read error is likely, as this CDR3 ends without the conserved phenylalanine or tryptophan. V is TRBV12-3 or TRBV12-4 and J is TRBJ2-2; D is undetermined. V was cut by 7 bases and J by 1 base, with 10 bases left in between. The CDR3 is 14 residues long. This CDR3 is CASTPSGNTGELFS. In DNA, the CDR3 is TGTGCCAGCACTCCCTCGGGGAACACCGGGGAGCTGTTTTCT.

This clonotype has just a few counts. The chain uses TRBV7-8 and TRBJ1-3; a possible D gene is TRBD1 (5 bases). Germline loops: CDR1 SGHVS, CDR2 FQNEAQ. This CDR3 comprises 15 residues. V was pared by 0 bases and J by 7 bases, with 13 bases between. In nucleotides, the CDR3 is TGTGCCAGCAGCTTAGCGCGGCAGGGTTGGAACACCATATATTTT. Its protein is CASSLARQGWNTIYF.

The table lists this clonotype with many counts. The rearrangement links TRBV27 to TRBJ2-6, with D maybe TRBD2 (6 bases). The CDR3 is 18 amino acids. Germline V gene lookup returns CDR1 MNHEY and CDR2 SMNVEV (reference sequence). V gave up 6 bases and J gave up 2 bases, with 20 bases separating them. CDR3 residues: CASSLLGTPPAGANVLTF. The DNA of the CDR3 is TGTGCCAGCAGCCTGCTCGGGACTCCTCCAGCTGGGGCCAACGTCCTGACTTTC.

This chain connects TRBV5-1 to TRBJ1-1, with D possibly TRBD1 on 5 matching bases. Germline CDR1 SGHRS, CDR2 YFSETQ. The V and J ends lost 2 bases and 3 bases respectively, with 11 bases between them. The CDR3 is 14 amino acids. The CDR3 protein is CASSLGVGYTEAFF. The CDR3 nucleotides read TGCGCCAGCAGCTTAGGGGTAGGATACACTGAAGCTTTCTTT. Using reference TRBV5-1 and TRBJ1-1 for the parts outside the CDR3, the full variable domain is KAGVTQTPRYLIKTRGQQVTLSCSPISGHRSVSWYQQTPGQGLQFLFEYFSETQRNKGNFPGRFSGRQFSNSRSEMNVSTLELGDSALYLCASSLGVGYTEAFFGQGTRLTVV.

This clonotype has only one observation. A read error may be the cause here, since a much bigger clone is one base away. V gene TRBV5-1 combines with J gene TRBJ2-3; possibly TRBD2 for D (5 bases). Germline-derived CDR1 and CDR2 are SGHRS and YFSETQ. There are 16 residues in the CDR3. In DNA, the CDR3 is TGCGCCAGCAGCGTCGGGGTCGGTCGGACCACAGATACGCGGTATTTT. This gives the protein CASSVGVGRTTDTRYF.

This clonotype was detected many times. The rearrangement uses TRBV30 and TRBJ1-1; D is uncertain. This CDR3 is 13 amino acids long. Germline V gene sequence: CDR1 GTSNPN, CDR2 SVGIG (reference sequence). The V end lost 0 bases, the J end lost 6 bases, and 11 bases lay between the germline ends. In DNA, the CDR3 is TGTGCCTGGAGTGTAGGTCGCGGATCTGAAGCTTTCTTT. This translates into CAWSVGRGSEAFF.

This clonotype was detected many times. The chain is built from TRBV30 and TRBJ1-2, with 8 bases that match TRBD1. Germline lookup yields CDR1 GTSNPN and CDR2 SVGIG (reference sequence). Trimming took 3 bases from V and 7 from J; bases not matched to a gene: 7. The CDR3 spans 13 residues. The CDR3 coding sequence is TGTGCCTGGAGCGAGACAGGGGCGTCTGGCTACACCTTC. Its translation is CAWSETGASGYTF.

This clonotype was seen many times. V and J are TRBV30 and TRBJ1-4; D ambiguous. The germline CDR1 and CDR2 sequences are GTSNPN and SVGIG (reference sequence). Trimming pared 2 bases from V and 4 bases from J, leaving 11 bases between. The CDR3 consists of 14 residues. The chain's CDR3 is CAWSMEALNEKLFF. The CDR3 DNA reads TGTGCCTGGAGTATGGAAGCCCTTAATGAAAAACTGTTTTTT.

In the case of this clonotype: A much larger clone lies a single base off, so this may be a read error. The chain carries TRBV4-1 and TRBJ2-2, with D uncertain. V was clipped by 2 bases and J by 9 bases, with 13 bases between them. Germline V gene sequence: CDR1 MGHRA, CDR2 YSYEKL. The CDR3 contains 14 residues. The CDR3 DNA is TGCGCCAGCAGCCAATTGCCCCTAATGAGGGAGCTGTTTTTT. This codes for CASSQLPLMRELFF.

This clonotype was recorded many times. The V gene is TRBV7-9, the J gene TRBJ2-7; the D is unclear. The V end lost 1 base, the J end lost 2 bases, and 9 bases lay between the germline ends. This CDR3 is 14 amino acids long. Germline lookup yields CDR1 SEHNR and CDR2 FQNEAQ (reference sequence). Written as DNA, the CDR3 is TGTGCCAGCAGCTTAGTGGAAGGGACCTACGAGCAGTACTTC. This sequence encodes CASSLVEGTYEQYF. Complete variable domain (other parts from reference TRBV7-9 and TRBJ2-7): DTGVSQNPRHKITKRGQNVTFRCDPISEHNRLYWYRQTLGQGPEFLTYFQNEAQLEKSRLLSDRFSAERPKGSFSTLEIQRTEQGDSAMYLCASSLVEGTYEQYFGPGTRLTVT.

The table lists this clonotype with many counts. The chain links TRBV5-1 to TRBJ1-1; no clear D gene. The CDR3 has 13 residues. V was trimmed by 3 bases and J by 1 base, leaving 7 bases between them. Germline CDR1 SGHRS, CDR2 YFSETQ. This CDR3 reads CASSSEGNTEAFF. The CDR3 DNA sequence: TGCGCCAGCAGCTCTGAGGGGAACACTGAAGCTTTCTTT.

The table lists this clonotype with many counts. The V and J genes are TRBV6-5 and TRBJ2-7; D gene ambiguous. Germline values: CDR1 MNHEY, CDR2 SVGAGI. Trimming took off 0 bases at V and 6 bases at J, with 18 bases between the two ends. This CDR3 spans 16 amino acids. CDR3 nucleotides: TGTGCCAGCAGTTACTCGAGTGGTTTAGGGCCCCCCGAGCAGTACTTC. This codes for CASSYSSGLGPPEQYF.

This clonotype was counted at least ten times. V usage is TRBV20-1 and J usage is TRBJ1-4, with TRBD1 as a possible D gene (5 bases). This CDR3 has 14 amino acids. Germline assignment: CDR1 DFQATT and CDR2 SNEGSKA (reference sequence). Trimming took 5 bases from V and 0 from J, leaving 10 bases between them. CDR3 DNA sequence: TGCAGTGCTGCCTCAGGGCCAACTAATGAAAAACTGTTTTTT. Protein: CSAASGPTNEKLFF.

This clonotype was counted at least ten times. CDR3 sequence (DNA): TGTGCCAGCAGTCCCGTGACAGGAGCCTACGAGCAGTACTTC. Protein product: CASSPVTGAYEQYF. J is TRBJ2-7 and V is TRBV28, with a weak D call TRBD1 (6 bases). This CDR3 is built from 14 residues. V lost 5 bases and J 2 bases, leaving 13 bases between the germline ends. Germline values: CDR1 MDHEN, CDR2 SYDVKM.

This clonotype has a count of ten or more. V is TRBV28 and J is TRBJ1-5; D possibly corresponds to TRBD1 (6 bases). Germline V lookup: CDR1 MDHEN, CDR2 SYDVKM. The CDR3 sequence is 14 residues long. V shed 3 bases and J shed 7 bases, with 13 bases lying between them. The CDR3 DNA reads TGTGCCAGCAGTTTGCTCAGGGGTTTGCAGCCCCAGCATTTT. This codes for CASSLLRGLQPQHF.

In its sample, this clonotype was seen many times. CDR3 sequence: CASSPLGGTTDTQYF. The DNA for the CDR3 is TGTGCCAGCAGCCCCTTGGGGGGAACCACAGATACGCAGTATTTT. The V and J genes are TRBV7-6 and TRBJ2-3; a weak D match, TRBD2 (6 bases). Trimming shortened V by 5 bases and J by 2 bases, and 14 bases separated the two germline ends. The CDR3 covers 15 residues. Germline V gene lookup returns CDR1 SGHVS and CDR2 FNYEAQ.

V and J are TRBV3-1 and TRBJ1-1; D unclear. The CDR3 extends over 14 amino acids. Germline values: CDR1 LGHDT, CDR2 YNNKEL (reference sequence). Trimming left V 4 bases short and J 10 bases short, with 19 bases between. The CDR3 sequence: CASSPATGVFGAFF. The CDR3 coding sequence is TGTGCCAGCAGCCCGGCAACCGGAGTTTTCGGAGCTTTCTTT.

About this clonotype itself: One base away lies a much larger clone, so this may be a sequencing read error. The chain uses TRBV27 and TRBJ2-3, with 7 bases that match TRBD2. CDR1 is MNHEY and CDR2 is SMNVEV in the germline V gene (reference sequence). The CDR3 sequence is 12 residues long. The CDR3 coding sequence is TGTACCAGCAGCGGGACTCTCGCGACGCAGTATTTT. Translated, it gives CTSSGTLATQYF.

The sample holds many counts of this clonotype. This chain connects TRBV12-3 or TRBV12-4 to TRBJ1-1; 8 bases agree with TRBD1. The CDR3 has 15 amino acids. With V trimmed by 6 bases and J by 2 bases, 8 bases remained unmatched. DNA for the CDR3: TGTGCCAGCAGGGAAGGACAGGGAGGAAACACTGAAGCTTTCTTT. This translates into CASREGQGGNTEAFF.

Regarding this clonotype: A much larger clone sits a single nucleotide away, making a read error possible. The rearrangement uses TRBV7-9 and TRBJ1-5; D gene ambiguous. V was clipped by 5 bases and J by 5 bases, with 7 bases between them. Germline V gene data show CDR1 as SEHNR and CDR2 as FQNEAQ (reference sequence). The CDR3 spans 12 residues. The CDR3 region is CASSRTDQPQHF. The CDR3 bases are TGTGCCAGCAGCCGAACCGATCAGCCCCAGCATTTT.

At least ten counts were recorded for this clonotype. In nucleotides, the CDR3 is TGTGCCAGCAGCGTAGATGACGGGGCCCCATCCGGCGTAGAGACCCAGTACTTC. Protein sequence: CASSVDDGAPSGVETQYF. This chain joins TRBV9 and TRBJ2-5, with D perhaps matching TRBD1 or TRBD2 (5 bases each). The CDR3 extends over 18 amino acids. The V gene lost 0 bases and the J gene lost 4 bases, with 22 bases spanning the gap. Germline assignment: CDR1 SGDLS and CDR2 YYNGEE.

This clonotype appeared many times. This rearrangement joins TRBV5-5 to TRBJ2-5, with D hard to call. Germline lookup yields CDR1 SGHKS and CDR2 YYEKEE (reference sequence). The V end was cut by 4 bases, the J end by 2 bases, with 12 bases between. CDR3 size: 14 residues. The CDR3 loop reads CASSDPDGQETQYF. The CDR3 DNA reads TGTGCCAGCAGCGATCCTGACGGACAAGAGACCCAGTACTTC.

V and J are TRBV6-2 or TRBV6-3 and TRBJ1-1; D not certain. This CDR3 is 15 amino acids long. V lost 9 bases to trimming and J lost 2 bases, with 19 bases between them. The germline V gene encodes CDR1 MNHEY and CDR2 SVGEGT. The CDR3: CASTTLWGINTEAFF. DNA for the CDR3: TGTGCCAGTACGACGTTATGGGGAATTAACACTGAAGCTTTCTTT.

Of note for this clonotype: A single base separates this from a much larger clone, so it may be a read error. J is TRBJ2-7 and V is TRBV11-2, with 9 bases fitting TRBD2. The CDR3 extends over 14 amino acids. Germline-derived CDR1 and CDR2 are SGHAT and FQNNGV. CDR3 amino acids: CASSLGGGAHEPYF. Here the CDR3 DNA reads TGTGCCAGCAGCTTGGGCGGGGGGGCCCACGAGCCGTACTTC.

This clonotype was detected a few times. V usage is TRBV12-3 or TRBV12-4 and J usage is TRBJ2-7; D remains unclear. The CDR3 consists of 13 residues. The V and J ends lost 3 bases and 5 bases respectively, with 11 bases between them. CDR3 DNA sequence: TGTGCCAGCAGTTTGATGGGTTGGCACGAGCAGTACTTC. This translates into CASSLMGWHEQYF.

Ten or more counts support this clonotype. The chain couples TRBV9 to TRBJ2-7; TRBD2 aligns across 8 bases. Germline V lookup: CDR1 SGDLS, CDR2 YYNGEE. J gave up 4 bases and V 0 bases, and 3 bases lay outside the gene matches. The length of the CDR3 is 14 residues. Here the CDR3 DNA reads TGTGCCAGCAGCGTAGCTACTAGCGGATACGAGCAGTACTTC. Its translation: CASSVATSGYEQYF.

This clonotype has ten or more counts. The chain is built from TRBV6-5 and TRBJ1-4; weak D call: TRBD1 (6 bases). The CDR3 is made up of 15 amino acids. Between the trimmed V and J ends, which lost 4 bases and 1 base, there was a span of 10 bases. CDR1 and CDR2 from the germline V gene are MNHEY and SVGAGI. The chain's CDR3 is CASSLQGRTNEKLFF. In DNA, the CDR3 is TGTGCCAGCAGTTTGCAGGGGCGAACTAATGAAAAACTGTTTTTT.

At least ten counts were recorded for this clonotype. This rearrangement joins TRBV5-1 to TRBJ1-3; weak D call: TRBD1 (6 bases). Trimming left V 1 base short and J 0 bases short, with 11 bases between. The germline gives CDR1 SGHRS, CDR2 YFSETQ. This CDR3 region has 16 residues. The CDR3, as DNA: TGCGCCAGCAGCTTGTACGACAGGTCCTCTGGAAACACCATATATTTT. It specifies CASSLYDRSSGNTIYF.